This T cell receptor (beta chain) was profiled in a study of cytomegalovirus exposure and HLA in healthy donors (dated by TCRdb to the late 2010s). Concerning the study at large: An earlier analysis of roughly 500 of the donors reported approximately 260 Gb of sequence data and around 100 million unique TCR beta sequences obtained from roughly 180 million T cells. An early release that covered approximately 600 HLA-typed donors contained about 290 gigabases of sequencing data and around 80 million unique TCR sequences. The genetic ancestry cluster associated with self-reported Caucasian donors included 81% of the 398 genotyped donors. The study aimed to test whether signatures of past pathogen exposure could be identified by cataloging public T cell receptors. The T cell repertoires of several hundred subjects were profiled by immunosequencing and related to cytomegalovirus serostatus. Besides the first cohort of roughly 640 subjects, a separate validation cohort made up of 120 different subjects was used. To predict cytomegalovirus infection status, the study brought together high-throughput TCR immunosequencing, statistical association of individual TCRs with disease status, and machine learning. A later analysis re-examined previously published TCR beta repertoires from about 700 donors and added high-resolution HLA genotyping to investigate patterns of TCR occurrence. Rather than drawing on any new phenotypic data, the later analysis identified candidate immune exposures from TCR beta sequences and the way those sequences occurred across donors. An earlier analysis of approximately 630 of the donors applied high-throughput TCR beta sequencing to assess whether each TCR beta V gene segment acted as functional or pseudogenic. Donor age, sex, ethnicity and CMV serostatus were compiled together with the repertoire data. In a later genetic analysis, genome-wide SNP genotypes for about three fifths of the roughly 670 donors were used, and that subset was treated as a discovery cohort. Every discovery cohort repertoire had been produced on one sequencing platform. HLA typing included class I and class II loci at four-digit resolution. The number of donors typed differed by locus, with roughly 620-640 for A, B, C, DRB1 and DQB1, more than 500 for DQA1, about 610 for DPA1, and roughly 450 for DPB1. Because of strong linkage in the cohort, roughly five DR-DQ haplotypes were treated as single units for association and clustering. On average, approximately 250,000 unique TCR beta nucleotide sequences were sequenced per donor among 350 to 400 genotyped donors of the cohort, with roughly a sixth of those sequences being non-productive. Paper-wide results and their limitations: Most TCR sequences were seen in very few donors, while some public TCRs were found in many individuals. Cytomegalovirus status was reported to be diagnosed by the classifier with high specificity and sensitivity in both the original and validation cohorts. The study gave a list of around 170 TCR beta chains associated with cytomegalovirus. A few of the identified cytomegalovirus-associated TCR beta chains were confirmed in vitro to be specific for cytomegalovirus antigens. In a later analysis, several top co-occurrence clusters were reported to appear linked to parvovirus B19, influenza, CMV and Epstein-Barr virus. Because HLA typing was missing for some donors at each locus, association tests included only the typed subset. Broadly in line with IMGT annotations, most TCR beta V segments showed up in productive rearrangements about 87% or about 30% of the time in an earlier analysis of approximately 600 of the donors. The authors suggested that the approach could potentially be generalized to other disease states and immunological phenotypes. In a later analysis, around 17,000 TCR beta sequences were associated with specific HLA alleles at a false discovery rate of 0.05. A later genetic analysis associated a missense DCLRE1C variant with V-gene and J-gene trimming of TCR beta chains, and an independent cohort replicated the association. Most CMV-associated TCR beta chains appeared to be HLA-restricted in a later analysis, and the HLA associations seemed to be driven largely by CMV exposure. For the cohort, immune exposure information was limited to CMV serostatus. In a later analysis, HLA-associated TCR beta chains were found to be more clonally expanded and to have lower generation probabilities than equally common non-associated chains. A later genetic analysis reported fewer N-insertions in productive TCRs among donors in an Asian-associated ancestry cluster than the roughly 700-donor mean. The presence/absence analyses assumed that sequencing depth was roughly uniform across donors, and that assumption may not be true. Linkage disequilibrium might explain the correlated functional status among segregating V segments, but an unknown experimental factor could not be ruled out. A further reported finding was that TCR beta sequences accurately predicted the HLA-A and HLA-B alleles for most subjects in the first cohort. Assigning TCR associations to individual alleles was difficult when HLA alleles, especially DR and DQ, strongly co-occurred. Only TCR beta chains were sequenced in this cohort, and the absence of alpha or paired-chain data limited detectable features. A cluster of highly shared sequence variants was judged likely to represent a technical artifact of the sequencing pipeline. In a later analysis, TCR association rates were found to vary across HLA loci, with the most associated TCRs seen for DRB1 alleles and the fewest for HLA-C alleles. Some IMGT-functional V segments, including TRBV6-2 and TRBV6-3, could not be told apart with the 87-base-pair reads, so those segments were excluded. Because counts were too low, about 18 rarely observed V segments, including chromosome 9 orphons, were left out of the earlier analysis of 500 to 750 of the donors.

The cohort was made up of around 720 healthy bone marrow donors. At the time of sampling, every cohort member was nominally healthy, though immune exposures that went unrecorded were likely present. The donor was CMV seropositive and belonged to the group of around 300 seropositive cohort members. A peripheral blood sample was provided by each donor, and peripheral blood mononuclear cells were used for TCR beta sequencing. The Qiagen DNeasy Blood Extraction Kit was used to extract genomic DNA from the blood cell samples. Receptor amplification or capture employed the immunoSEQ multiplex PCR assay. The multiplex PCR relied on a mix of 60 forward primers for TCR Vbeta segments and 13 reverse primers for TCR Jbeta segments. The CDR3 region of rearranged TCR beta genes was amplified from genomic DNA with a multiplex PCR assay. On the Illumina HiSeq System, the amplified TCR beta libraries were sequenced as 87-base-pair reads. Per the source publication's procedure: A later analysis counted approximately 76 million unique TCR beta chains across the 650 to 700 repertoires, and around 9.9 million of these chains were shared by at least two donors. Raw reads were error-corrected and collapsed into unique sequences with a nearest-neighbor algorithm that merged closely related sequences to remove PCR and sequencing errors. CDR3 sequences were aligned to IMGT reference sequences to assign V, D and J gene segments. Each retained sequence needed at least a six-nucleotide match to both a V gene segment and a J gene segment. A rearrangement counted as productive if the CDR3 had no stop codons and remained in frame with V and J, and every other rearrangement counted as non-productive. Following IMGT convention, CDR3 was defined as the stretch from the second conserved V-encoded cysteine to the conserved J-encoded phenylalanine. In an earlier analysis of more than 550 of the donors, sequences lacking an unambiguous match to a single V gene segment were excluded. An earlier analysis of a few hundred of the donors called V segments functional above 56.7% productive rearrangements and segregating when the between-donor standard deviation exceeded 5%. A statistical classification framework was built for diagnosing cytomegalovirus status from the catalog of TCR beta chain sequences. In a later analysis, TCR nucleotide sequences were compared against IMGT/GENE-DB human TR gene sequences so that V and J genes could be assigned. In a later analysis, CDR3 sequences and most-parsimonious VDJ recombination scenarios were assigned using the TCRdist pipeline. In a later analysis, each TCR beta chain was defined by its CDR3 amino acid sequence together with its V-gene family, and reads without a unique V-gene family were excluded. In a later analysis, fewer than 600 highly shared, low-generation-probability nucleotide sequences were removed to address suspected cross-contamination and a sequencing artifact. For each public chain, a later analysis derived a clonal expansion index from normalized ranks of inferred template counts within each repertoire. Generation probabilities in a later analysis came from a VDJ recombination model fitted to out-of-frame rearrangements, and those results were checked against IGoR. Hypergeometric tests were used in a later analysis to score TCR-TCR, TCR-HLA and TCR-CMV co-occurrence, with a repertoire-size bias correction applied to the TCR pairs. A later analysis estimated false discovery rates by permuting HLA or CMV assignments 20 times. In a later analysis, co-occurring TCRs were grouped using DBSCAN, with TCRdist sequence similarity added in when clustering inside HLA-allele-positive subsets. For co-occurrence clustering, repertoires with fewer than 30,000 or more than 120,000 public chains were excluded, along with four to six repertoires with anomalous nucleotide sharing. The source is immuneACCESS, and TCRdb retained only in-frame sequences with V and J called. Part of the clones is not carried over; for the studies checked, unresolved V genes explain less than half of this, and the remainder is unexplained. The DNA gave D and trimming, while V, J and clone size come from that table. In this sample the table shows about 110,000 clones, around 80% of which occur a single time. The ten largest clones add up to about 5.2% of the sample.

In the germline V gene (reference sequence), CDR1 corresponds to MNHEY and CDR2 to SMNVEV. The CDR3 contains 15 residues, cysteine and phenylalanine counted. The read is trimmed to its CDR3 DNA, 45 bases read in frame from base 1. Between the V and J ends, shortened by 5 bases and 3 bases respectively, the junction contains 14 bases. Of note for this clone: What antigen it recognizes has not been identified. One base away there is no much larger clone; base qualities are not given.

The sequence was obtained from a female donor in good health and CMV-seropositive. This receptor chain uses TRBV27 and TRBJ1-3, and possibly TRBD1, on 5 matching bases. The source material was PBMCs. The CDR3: CASSRDGGDGNTIYF. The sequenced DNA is TGTGCCAGCAGTAGGGACGGGGGGGATGGAAACACCATATATTTT.